This T cell receptor (beta chain) was observed in a study of CD8+ T cells in alopecia areata. About the research overall: Oral tofacitinib (5 to 10 mg twice daily) was administered to treated patients. Regarding the study as a whole: Many expanded lesional clones persisted in scalp and blood during tofacitinib. An increase in clonality over normal scalp was evident in lesional scalp, especially alopecia totalis/universalis.

The V gene lost 3 bases and the J gene lost 2 bases, with 2 bases spanning the gap. Per germline, CDR1 PRHDT and CDR2 FYEKMQ (reference sequence). The CDR3 length is 11 residues. Of note for this clone: Its antigen remains unidentified.

Extracted RNA was reverse transcribed, and the resulting cDNA served as sequencing template. TCRdb keeps only in-frame clones here, not all; method: immunoSEQ multiplex PCR. Among more than 150,000 clones, 40% to 55% were seen once, and the ten largest hold around a tenth. Treatment: oral pan-JAK inhibitor, 5-10 mg twice daily. The sample was CD8+ T cells sorted from blood, taken at roughly week 52, from a patient treated with tofacitinib. The TCR was taken from a human donor with alopecia areata. The chain couples TRBV13 to TRBJ2-7; D gene unclear. The DNA of the CDR3 is TGTGCCAGCAGCTTTACCTACGAGCAGTACTTC. The encoded protein is CASSFTYEQYF.